These T cell receptor beta chains were read from a single sample in a study of vaccination effects on CD4 cells after COVID-19. Some clones are missing from TCRdb's copy, which holds only in-frame ones; the method was immunoSEQ multiplex PCR. The data show about 22,000 clones, approximately 77% seen once. These receptors have no identified antigens. Material: CD4+ T cells from PBMCs cultured with HCoV-NL63 spike peptides, obtained before COVID-19 vaccination. All receptors come from a human donor who received a COVID-19 vaccine. Each CDR3 is given without its conserved first and last residue. The order of the fields is V gene, CDR3 protein.

V gene: TRBV28
CDR3 protein: ASSDRVVYT

V gene: TRBV30
CDR3 protein: AWESGQGSYEQY

V gene: TRBV4-1
CDR3 protein: ASSPGTNINTEAF

V gene: TRBV12-3/TRBV12-4
CDR3 protein: ASSLRGGSPLH

V gene: TRBV11-2
CDR3 protein: ASSLDLRTINEQF

V gene: TRBV4-1
CDR3 protein: ASSQTGLTGNTIY

V gene: TRBV28
CDR3 protein: ASRPGQTYEQY

V gene: TRBV5-1
CDR3 protein: ASRSDRGITEAF

V gene: TRBV21-1
CDR3 protein: ASSKGGTEAF

V gene: TRBV27
CDR3 protein: ASSSSRRETQY

V gene: TRBV5-4
CDR3 protein: ASSLGQGSTEAF

V gene: TRBV19
CDR3 protein: ASGVWGWENTEAF

V gene: TRBV2
CDR3 protein: ASSLGLDNEQF

V gene: TRBV3-1/TRBV3-2
CDR3 protein: ASSQDRKGTSGGIRYETQY

V gene: TRBV5-5
CDR3 protein: ASSLVDQGTTYGYT

V gene: TRBV29-1
CDR3 protein: SVKRQGRDTEAF

V gene: TRBV3-1/TRBV3-2
CDR3 protein: ASSLRTGALT

V gene: TRBV9
CDR3 protein: ASSVTGGIQETQY

V gene: TRBV11-1
CDR3 protein: ASSLGDRVNTEAF

V gene: TRBV7-9
CDR3 protein: ASSLASGNSPLH

V gene: TRBV29-1
CDR3 protein: SVERTSTQY

V gene: TRBV4-1
CDR3 protein: ASSQDWGSKAF

V gene: TRBV2
CDR3 protein: ASLKDPQGYGYT

V gene: TRBV30
CDR3 protein: AWSPQTGYEQY

V gene: TRBV5-1
CDR3 protein: ASSLEWTVGTEAF

V gene: TRBV6-5
CDR3 protein: ASSYPRPGELF

V gene: TRBV28
CDR3 protein: ASSSPGRDEQF

V gene: TRBV25-1
CDR3 protein: ASSAPGGRETQY

V gene: TRBV19
CDR3 protein: ASGARGVSNQPQH

V gene: TRBV12-3/TRBV12-4
CDR3 protein: ASSWTGTNTQY

V gene: TRBV19
CDR3 protein: ASSIRGQREVSGELF

V gene: TRBV19
CDR3 protein: ASTLTGDYGYT

V gene: TRBV30
CDR3 protein: AWSLGTGFEAF

V gene: TRBV28
CDR3 protein: ASRGSNLGPLETQY

V gene: TRBV5-8
CDR3 protein: ASSLGQRTGELF

V gene: TRBV10-1
CDR3 protein: ASTRVGGQDGYT

V gene: TRBV10-3
CDR3 protein: AISERGNQPQH

V gene: TRBV18
CDR3 protein: ASSPPGQGIQPQH

V gene: TRBV6-2/TRBV6-3
CDR3 protein: ASSRTSGGTSYEQY

V gene: TRBV23-1
CDR3 protein: SHDGYT

V gene: TRBV28
CDR3 protein: ASSSRDRGFYEQY

V gene: TRBV30
CDR3 protein: AWTRGGAETQY

V gene: TRBV7-9
CDR3 protein: ASSFGGGRNEQF

V gene: TRBV18
CDR3 protein: ASSPGPGTGNTGELF

V gene: TRBV3-1/TRBV3-2
CDR3 protein: ASSLQGSDTQY

V gene: TRBV3-1/TRBV3-2
CDR3 protein: ASSQEYPKVPSPLH

V gene: TRBV6-5
CDR3 protein: ASGPAGYRGYEQY

V gene: TRBV2
CDR3 protein: ASSEMGVTSDTQY

V gene: TRBV7-9
CDR3 protein: ASSVMGGSEAF

V gene: TRBV9
CDR3 protein: ASGQGSSYEQY

V gene: TRBV7-2
CDR3 protein: ASSSGLAGTDTQY

V gene: TRBV18
CDR3 protein: ASSKRVRGGDNEQF